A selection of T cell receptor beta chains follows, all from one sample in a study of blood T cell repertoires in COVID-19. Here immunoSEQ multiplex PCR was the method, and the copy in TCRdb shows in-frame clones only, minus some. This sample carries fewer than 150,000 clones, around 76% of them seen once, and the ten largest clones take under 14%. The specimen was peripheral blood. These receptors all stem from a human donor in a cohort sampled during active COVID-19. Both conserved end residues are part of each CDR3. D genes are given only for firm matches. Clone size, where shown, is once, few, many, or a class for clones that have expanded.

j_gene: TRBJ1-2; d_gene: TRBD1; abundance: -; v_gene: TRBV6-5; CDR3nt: TGTGCCAGCAGTTTCATGACCGGGACAGGGCTTGGCTACACCTTC; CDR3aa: CASSFMTGTGLGYTF
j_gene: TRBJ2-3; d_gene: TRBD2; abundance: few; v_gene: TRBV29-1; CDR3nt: TGCAGCGGGAAGCCTAGCGGGGGGGGAGATACGCAGTATTTT; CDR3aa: CSGKPSGGGDTQYF
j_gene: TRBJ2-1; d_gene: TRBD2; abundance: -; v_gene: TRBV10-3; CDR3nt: TGTGCCATCAGTGAACCTGAGTCTAGCGGGGGGGTGGATGAGCAGTTCTTC; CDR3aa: CAISEPESSGGVDEQFF
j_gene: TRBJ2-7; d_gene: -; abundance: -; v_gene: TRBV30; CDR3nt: -; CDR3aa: CAWTITVGQGTREYF
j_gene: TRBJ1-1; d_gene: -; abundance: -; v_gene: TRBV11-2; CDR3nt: TGTGCCAGCAGCTTAGTGGTTCTAGGGGTGAACACTGAAGCTTTCTTT; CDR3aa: CASSLVVLGVNTEAFF
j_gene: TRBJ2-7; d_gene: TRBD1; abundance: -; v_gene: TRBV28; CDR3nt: TGTGCCAGCAGTCCGACTCAGACAGGGAAGTCCTACGAGCAGTACTTC; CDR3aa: CASSPTQTGKSYEQYF
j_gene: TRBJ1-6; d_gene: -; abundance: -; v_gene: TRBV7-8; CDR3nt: TGTGCCAGCAGCTTTCGTGATTCACCCCTCCACTTT; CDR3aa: CASSFRDSPLHF
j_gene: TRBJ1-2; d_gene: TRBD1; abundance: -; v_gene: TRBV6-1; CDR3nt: TGTGCCAGCAGTGAGAGGGGGCTCGGCTATGGCTACACCTTC; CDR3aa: CASSERGLGYGYTF
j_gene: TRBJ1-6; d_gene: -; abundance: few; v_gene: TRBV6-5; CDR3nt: TGTGCCAGCGCGGGGAGTAATTCACCCCTCCACTTT; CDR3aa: CASAGSNSPLHF
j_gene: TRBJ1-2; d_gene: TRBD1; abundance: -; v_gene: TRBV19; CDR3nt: TGTGCCAGTAATCGGGCGGGACAGGTTAACTATGGCTACACCTTC; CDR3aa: CASNRAGQVNYGYTF
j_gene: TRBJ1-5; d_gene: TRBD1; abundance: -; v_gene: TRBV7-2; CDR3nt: TGTGCCAGCAGCTCCAACCCGCAGGGGGCACAGCCCCAGCATTTT; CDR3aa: CASSSNPQGAQPQHF
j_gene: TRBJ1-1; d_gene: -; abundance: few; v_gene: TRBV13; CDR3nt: TGTGCCAGCAGCTTAGGGGGCTTTTCGAACACTGAAGCTTTCTTT; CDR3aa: CASSLGGFSNTEAFF
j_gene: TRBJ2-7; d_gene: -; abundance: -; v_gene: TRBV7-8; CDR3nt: TGTGCCAGCAGCGAGAGACAGTGGAGCTACGAGCAGTACTTC; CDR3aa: CASSERQWSYEQYF
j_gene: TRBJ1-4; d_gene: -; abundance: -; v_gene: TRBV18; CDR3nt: TGTGCCAGCTCACAGCAAACCGCGACACACAATAATGAAAAACTGTTTTTT; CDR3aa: CASSQQTATHNNEKLFF
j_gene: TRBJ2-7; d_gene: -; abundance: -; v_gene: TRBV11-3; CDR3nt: TGTGCCAGCAGCTTATCGGCGACTGGTACCTACGAGCAGTACTTC; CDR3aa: CASSLSATGTYEQYF
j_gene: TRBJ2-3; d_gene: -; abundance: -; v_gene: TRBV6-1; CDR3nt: TGTGCCAGCAGTGATCTACCCGGGGGCACAGATACGCAGTATTTT; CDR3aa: CASSDLPGGTDTQYF
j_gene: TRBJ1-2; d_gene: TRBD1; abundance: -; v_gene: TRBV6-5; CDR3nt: TGTGCCAGCGCCATCGCAGGGGGCAGCCACTATGGCTACACCTTC; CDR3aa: CASAIAGGSHYGYTF
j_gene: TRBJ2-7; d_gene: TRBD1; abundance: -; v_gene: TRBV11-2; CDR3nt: TGTGCCAGCAGCCTAGACAGGGGAAGCGAGCAGTACTTC; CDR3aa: CASSLDRGSEQYF
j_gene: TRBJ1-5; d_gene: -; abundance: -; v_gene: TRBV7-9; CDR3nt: TGTGCCAGCAGCCCCTTGACGACCAGGGGCACGCAGCCCCAGCATTTT; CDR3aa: CASSPLTTRGTQPQHF
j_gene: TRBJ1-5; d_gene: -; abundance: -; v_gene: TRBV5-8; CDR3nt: TGTGCCAGCAGCTCCGGGACAAACCTCCTCAATCAGCCCCAGCATTTT; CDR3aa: CASSSGTNLLNQPQHF
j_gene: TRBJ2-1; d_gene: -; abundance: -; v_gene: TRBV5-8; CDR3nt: TGTGCCAGTAAACCTAGGGGTAACAATGAGCAGTTCTTC; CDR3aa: CASKPRGNNEQFF
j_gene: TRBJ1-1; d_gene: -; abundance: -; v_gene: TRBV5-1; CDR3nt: TGCGCCAGCATGCGGGTCTTGAACACTGAAGCTTTCTTT; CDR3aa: CASMRVLNTEAFF
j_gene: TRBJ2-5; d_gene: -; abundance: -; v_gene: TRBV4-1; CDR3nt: TGCGCCAGCAGCAAGGGGCCAATCTCCCAAGAGACCCAGTACTTC; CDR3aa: CASSKGPISQETQYF
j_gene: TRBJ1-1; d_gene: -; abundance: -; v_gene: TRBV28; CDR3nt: TGTGCCAGCAGCTACTTCCGCACTGAAGCTTTCTTT; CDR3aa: CASSYFRTEAFF
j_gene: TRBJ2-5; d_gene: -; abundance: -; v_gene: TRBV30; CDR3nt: TGTGCCTGGAGTGGGGGCGTTCTAGGCCCCCAAGAGACCCAGTACTTC; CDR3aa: CAWSGGVLGPQETQYF
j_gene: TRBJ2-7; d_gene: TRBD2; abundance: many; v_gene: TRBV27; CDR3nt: TGTGCCAGCAAACCGGGGGGGTCCCTCTCCTACGAGCAGTACTTC; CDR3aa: CASKPGGSLSYEQYF
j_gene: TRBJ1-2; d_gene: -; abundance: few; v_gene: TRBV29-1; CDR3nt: TGCAGCGTGGTGGAGAACTATGGCTACACCTTC; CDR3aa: CSVVENYGYTF
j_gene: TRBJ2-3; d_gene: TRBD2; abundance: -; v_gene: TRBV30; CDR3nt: TGTGCCTGGAGTGTATTTAGCGGGGATTTATTTGTTAGCACAGATACGCAGTATTTT; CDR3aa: CAWSVFSGDLFVSTDTQYF
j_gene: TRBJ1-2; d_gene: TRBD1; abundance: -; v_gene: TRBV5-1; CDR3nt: TGCGCCAGCAATCCTTCAGGGGGCGACTATGGCTACACCTTC; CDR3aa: CASNPSGGDYGYTF
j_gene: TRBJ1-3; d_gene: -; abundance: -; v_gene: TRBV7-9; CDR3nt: TGTGCCAGCAGCTTACCAGGGCTTCCCTCTGGAAACACCATATATTTT; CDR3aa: CASSLPGLPSGNTIYF
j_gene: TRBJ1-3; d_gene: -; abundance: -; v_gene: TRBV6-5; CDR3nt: TGTGCCAGCAAGCAGAGGGTTAAATTGGACACCATATATTTT; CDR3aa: CASKQRVKLDTIYF
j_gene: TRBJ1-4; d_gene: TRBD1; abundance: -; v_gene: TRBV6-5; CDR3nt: TGTGCCAGCAGAAGACAGGGCGCGAGTGAAAAACTGTTTTTT; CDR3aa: CASRRQGASEKLFF
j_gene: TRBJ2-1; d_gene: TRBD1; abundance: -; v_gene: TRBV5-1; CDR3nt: TGCGCCAGCAGAATCGGGACAGGAAACAATGAGCAGTTCTTC; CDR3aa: CASRIGTGNNEQFF
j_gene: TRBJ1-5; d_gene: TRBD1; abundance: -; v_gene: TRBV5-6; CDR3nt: TGTGCCAGCAGTTTGACAGGGGGGCCTGGTCGGCCCCAGCATTTT; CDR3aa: CASSLTGGPGRPQHF
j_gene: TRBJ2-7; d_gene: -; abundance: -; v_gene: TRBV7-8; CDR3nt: TGTGCCAGCAGCTCGTGGACAAGTGAGCAGTACTTC; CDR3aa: CASSSWTSEQYF
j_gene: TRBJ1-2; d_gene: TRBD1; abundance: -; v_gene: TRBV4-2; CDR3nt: TGTGCCAGCAGCCGACAACCGGGACAGGTTACGGAGGGCTACACCTTC; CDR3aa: CASSRQPGQVTEGYTF
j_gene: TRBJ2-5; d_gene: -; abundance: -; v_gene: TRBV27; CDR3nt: TGTGCCAGCAGTCCTTACCCCGGACAGCCAGCGGAGACCCAGTACTTC; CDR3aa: CASSPYPGQPAETQYF
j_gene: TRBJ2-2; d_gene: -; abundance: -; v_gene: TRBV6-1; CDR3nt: TGTGCCAGCAGTGGTCGGAGGGGTCCGAACACCGGGGAGCTGTTTTTT; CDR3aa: CASSGRRGPNTGELFF
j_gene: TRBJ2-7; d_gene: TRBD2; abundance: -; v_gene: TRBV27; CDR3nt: TGTGCCAGCAGTTTTTGGGCTAGCGGGGTAGACGAGCAGTACTTC; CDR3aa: CASSFWASGVDEQYF
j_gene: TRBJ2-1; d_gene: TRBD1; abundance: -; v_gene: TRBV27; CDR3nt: TGTGCCAGCAGTCTGGACAGGGGCAATGAGCAGTTCTTC; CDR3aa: CASSLDRGNEQFF